The rows below give T cell receptor beta chains drawn from one sample of a study of PD-1 blockade in classical Hodgkin lymphoma. Only in-frame clones appear in the TCRdb table, and some are missing; sequencing was by immunoSEQ multiplex PCR. The table has some 93,000 clones, around nine tenths seen once. The sample in question was peripheral blood mononuclear cells (PBMCs), obtained at baseline. The receptors here all came from a human donor with classical Hodgkin lymphoma. Both conserved end residues are part of each CDR3. Each record gives: D gene, V gene, clone size, J gene, CDR3 DNA, CDR3 protein. A D gene is named only where the DNA matches it firmly. Clone size is stated in some rows and not others, as once, few, many or a class when expanded.

NA	TRBV15	once	TRBJ1-1	TGTGCCACCAGCAGAGAAGCCCGGGGGACTGAAGCTTTCTTT	CATSREARGTEAFF
NA	TRBV5-1	few	TRBJ2-2	TGCGCCAGCAGCTTGGGGGCAGGTATTGTCGGGGAGCTGTTTTTT	CASSLGAGIVGELFF
NA	TRBV30	once	TRBJ1-6	TGTGCCTGCAGGGGATCCTATAATTCACCCCTCCACTTT	CACRGSYNSPLHF
NA	TRBV29-1	NA	TRBJ2-4	TGCAGCGTCGAGGGGGGGAAGGGGGAGACTAGCCGGGCCAAAAACATTCAGTACTTC	CSVEGGKGETSRAKNIQYF
TRBD1	TRBV5-1	NA	TRBJ2-7	TGCGCCAGCAGCAGAGGACAGGGCCCCTTGGAAGAGCAGTACTTC	CASSRGQGPLEEQYF
TRBD1	TRBV5-1	NA	TRBJ1-1	TGCGCCAGCACCGCCCTAACAGGGGTAAACACTGAAGCTTTCTTT	CASTALTGVNTEAFF
NA	TRBV6-5	NA	TRBJ2-7	TGTGCCAGCAGTTATAGGGGCGAGCAGTACTTC	CASSYRGEQYF
NA	TRBV6-4	NA	TRBJ1-1	TGTGCCAGCAGTCCCGGACCCGCCGGTAACACTGAAGCTTTCTTT	CASSPGPAGNTEAFF
NA	TRBV25-1	NA	TRBJ2-4	TGTGCCAGCAGTGAATATTCCTCAAGCCAAAGGAACATTCAGTACTTC	CASSEYSSSQRNIQYF
NA	TRBV27	NA	TRBJ2-1	TGTGCCAGCAGTTTATCGATTCAGGGGACCCTCTCCTACAATGAGCAGTTCTTC	CASSLSIQGTLSYNEQFF
NA	TRBV10-3	few	TRBJ2-7	TGTGCCATCAGCCCGTCCCCCTACGAGCAGTACTTC	CAISPSPYEQYF
TRBD2	TRBV14	NA	TRBJ2-1	TGTGCCAGCAGCCAAAGACTAGCGGGGGGCCCCTACAATGAGCAGTTCTTC	CASSQRLAGGPYNEQFF
TRBD2	TRBV28	NA	TRBJ2-1	TGTGCCAGCAGTTTCCCCGGGACTAGCGGGAACAATGAGCAGTTCTTC	CASSFPGTSGNNEQFF
NA	TRBV9	NA	TRBJ1-3	TGTGCCAGCAGCGCGGGGATCTCTGGAAACACCATATATTTT	CASSAGISGNTIYF
TRBD2	TRBV28	NA	TRBJ2-1	TGTGCCAGCAGTTCTAAGCGGGATAAAGAGCAGTTCTTC	CASSSKRDKEQFF
TRBD1	TRBV28	NA	TRBJ2-2	TGTGCCACCAGGACAGGGTTGGGTTTGGTGTTTTTT	CATRTGLGLVFF
TRBD2	TRBV7-3	NA	TRBJ2-3	TGTGCCAGCAGCCCCGGGACTATATCAGATACGCAGTATTTT	CASSPGTISDTQYF
TRBD1	TRBV5-1	NA	TRBJ2-7	TGCGCCAGCAGCTCGCCAGGGGGCGAGCAGTACTTC	CASSSPGGEQYF
TRBD1	TRBV11-2	NA	TRBJ2-7	TGTGCCAGCAGAAAGACAGGGATCCCCTACGAGCAGTACTTC	CASRKTGIPYEQYF
TRBD1	TRBV28	once	TRBJ1-5	TGTGCCAGCAGTTGGTTGGACAGGTCCAATCAGCCCCAGCATTTT	CASSWLDRSNQPQHF
NA	TRBV30	few	TRBJ1-1	TGTGCCTGGACAACGTCCAGGCGAACTGAAGCTTTCTTT	CAWTTSRRTEAFF
NA	TRBV6-6	once	TRBJ2-7	TGTGCCAGCGGGACCAGGGGCCTCTCCTACGAGCAGTACTTC	CASGTRGLSYEQYF
NA	TRBV7-8	NA	TRBJ2-7	TGTGCCAGCAGCTTAGATGGCGGGAACGAGCAGTACTTC	CASSLDGGNEQYF
TRBD2	TRBV5-4	NA	TRBJ2-1	TGTGCCAGCAACAATCTAGCGGGAGGGGGAGTTGGTGAGCAGTTCTTC	CASNNLAGGGVGEQFF
TRBD2	TRBV13	few	TRBJ2-3	TGTGCCAGCAGCTTATATGCAAGGACTAGCGGGAGGAGCACAGATACGCAGTATTTT	CASSLYARTSGRSTDTQYF
NA	TRBV5-4	NA	TRBJ2-3	TGTGCCAGCAGCTTGGGGCCCTTAGCGGCCACAGATACGCAGTATTTT	CASSLGPLAATDTQYF
TRBD1	TRBV28	NA	TRBJ2-3	TGTGCCAGCGATCGACAGGGGGCTCAAGATACGCAGTATTTT	CASDRQGAQDTQYF
TRBD2	TRBV2	NA	TRBJ2-2	TGTGCCAGAGAAACTAGCGGGAGAGGGACCGGGGAGCTGTTTTTT	CARETSGRGTGELFF
NA	TRBV6-6	NA	TRBJ2-5	TGTGCCAGCAGTTACTCCCAGGGGACGTACCAAGAGACCCAGTACTTC	CASSYSQGTYQETQYF
TRBD2	TRBV5-1	NA	TRBJ2-3	TGCGCCAGCAGCCAATATTGGACTAGCGGGAGTACAAGGGCGATTACTAGCACAGATACGCAGTATTTT	CASSQYWTSGSTRAITSTDTQYF
NA	TRBV18	NA	TRBJ1-3	TGTGCCAGCTCAGACAGCAACTCTGGAAACACCATATATTTT	CASSDSNSGNTIYF
NA	TRBV29-1	NA	TRBJ2-7	TGCAGCGTTGAAGCCGAACAGGGCTACGAGCAGTACTTC	CSVEAEQGYEQYF